The rows below give T cell receptor beta chains drawn from one sample of a study of cytomegalovirus exposure and HLA in healthy donors. This table comes from immunoSEQ multiplex PCR, and its TCRdb copy is limited to in-frame clones, with some not included. The sample comprises 60,000 to 75,000 clones, 85% to 95% of which are singletons, and around 7% rests with the top ten. The sample taken for sequencing was PBMCs. These receptors were collected from a woman under 30 in good health and CMV-seropositive. Each CDR3 is given with its conserved first and last residue. The order of the fields is CDR3 protein, CDR3 DNA, clone size, J gene, D gene, V gene. D genes are given only for firm matches. The size of a clone is reported for some rows only, either as once, few or many, or as a class for expanded clones.

CDR3aa: CASSLALIGELFF
CDR3nt: TGTGCCAGCAGCTTAGCTCTAATCGGGGAGCTGTTTTTT
abundance: -
j_gene: TRBJ2-2
d_gene: -
v_gene: TRBV7-9

CDR3aa: CASSFWGQTEAFF
CDR3nt: TGTGCCAGCAGTTTTTGGGGACAGACTGAAGCTTTCTTT
abundance: once
j_gene: TRBJ1-1
d_gene: TRBD1
v_gene: TRBV28

CDR3aa: CASSSTGLNSPLHF
CDR3nt: TGTGCCAGCAGCTCGACAGGCCTTAATTCACCCCTCCACTTT
abundance: -
j_gene: TRBJ1-6
d_gene: -
v_gene: TRBV7-3

CDR3aa: CASSYSEGAGTEAFF
CDR3nt: TGTGCCAGCAGTTACTCGGAGGGGGCCGGCACTGAAGCTTTCTTT
abundance: -
j_gene: TRBJ1-1
d_gene: TRBD1
v_gene: TRBV6-6

CDR3aa: CASSVDTLVF
CDR3nt: TGTGCCAGCAGCGTAGACACCTTGGTATTC
abundance: -
j_gene: TRBJ2-4
d_gene: -
v_gene: TRBV9

CDR3aa: CASSIPGLNQPQHF
CDR3nt: TGTGCCAGTAGTATACCGGGTTTGAATCAGCCCCAGCATTTT
abundance: -
j_gene: TRBJ1-5
d_gene: -
v_gene: TRBV19

CDR3aa: CASSPNGLAGSETQYF
CDR3nt: TGTGCCAGCAGCCCAAACGGGCTAGCGGGGTCGGAGACCCAGTACTTC
abundance: -
j_gene: TRBJ2-5
d_gene: TRBD2
v_gene: TRBV4-2

CDR3aa: CASSLDGTGVGYGYTF
CDR3nt: TGTGCCAGCAGCTTGGACGGGACAGGGGTTGGCTATGGCTACACCTTC
abundance: -
j_gene: TRBJ1-2
d_gene: TRBD1
v_gene: TRBV7-2

CDR3aa: CSAGQAYEQYF
CDR3nt: TGCAGTGCGGGACAGGCCTACGAGCAGTACTTC
abundance: -
j_gene: TRBJ2-7
d_gene: TRBD1
v_gene: TRBV20-1

CDR3aa: CASRRSPNSPLHF
CDR3nt: TGTGCCAGCAGGAGGTCCCCTAATTCACCCCTCCACTTT
abundance: once
j_gene: TRBJ1-6
d_gene: -
v_gene: TRBV27

CDR3aa: CASSPRAGGSGYTF
CDR3nt: TGTGCCAGCTCACCACGGGCAGGGGGCAGTGGCTACACCTTC
abundance: -
j_gene: TRBJ1-2
d_gene: TRBD1
v_gene: TRBV18

CDR3aa: CASSSLAGGLDYGYTF
CDR3nt: TGTGCCAGCTCAAGCTTGGCAGGGGGCCTCGACTATGGCTACACCTTC
abundance: -
j_gene: TRBJ1-2
d_gene: TRBD1
v_gene: TRBV18

CDR3aa: CASSDVAGSYNEQFF
CDR3nt: TGTGCCAGCAGTGACGTCGCGGGGAGCTACAATGAGCAGTTCTTC
abundance: -
j_gene: TRBJ2-1
d_gene: -
v_gene: TRBV6-4

CDR3aa: CASSVEGRGWETQYF
CDR3nt: TGTGCCAGCAGCGTAGAAGGTCGCGGGTGGGAGACCCAGTACTTC
abundance: -
j_gene: TRBJ2-5
d_gene: -
v_gene: TRBV9

CDR3aa: CASSFGPTGEQETQYF
CDR3nt: TGTGCCAGCAGTTTTGGCCCAACGGGTGAACAAGAGACCCAGTACTTC
abundance: -
j_gene: TRBJ2-5
d_gene: -
v_gene: TRBV7-9

CDR3aa: CASSRVDNEQFF
CDR3nt: TGTGCCAGCAGTCGAGTTGACAATGAGCAGTTCTTC
abundance: -
j_gene: TRBJ2-1
d_gene: -
v_gene: TRBV6-1

CDR3aa: CASSYSTGTGNTIYF
CDR3nt: TGTGCCAGCAGTTACTCAACAGGGACTGGAAACACCATATATTTT
abundance: -
j_gene: TRBJ1-3
d_gene: -
v_gene: TRBV5-6

CDR3aa: CASNEGTEAFF
CDR3nt: TGTGCCAGCAATGAGGGCACTGAAGCTTTCTTT
abundance: -
j_gene: TRBJ1-1
d_gene: -
v_gene: TRBV28

CDR3aa: CASSYGDSNYGYTF
CDR3nt: TGTGCCAGCAGTTACGGCGACAGCAACTATGGCTACACCTTC
abundance: once
j_gene: TRBJ1-2
d_gene: -
v_gene: TRBV6-5

CDR3aa: CASSGIRGAYEQYF
CDR3nt: TGTGCCAGCAGCGGTATCAGGGGGGCCTACGAGCAGTACTTC
abundance: -
j_gene: TRBJ2-7
d_gene: -
v_gene: TRBV11-1

CDR3aa: CASSFSLAGGQETQYF
CDR3nt: TGTGCCAGCAGTTTTTCATTAGCGGGGGGCCAAGAGACCCAGTACTTC
abundance: -
j_gene: TRBJ2-5
d_gene: TRBD2
v_gene: TRBV27

CDR3aa: CASSGDRGGRDQPQHF
CDR3nt: TGTGCCAGCAGTGGAGACAGGGGTGGCAGGGATCAGCCCCAGCATTTT
abundance: -
j_gene: TRBJ1-5
d_gene: TRBD1
v_gene: TRBV6-1

CDR3aa: CASRTRGPREKLFF
CDR3nt: TGTGCCAGCAGGACCAGGGGGCCGCGGGAAAAACTGTTTTTT
abundance: -
j_gene: TRBJ1-4
d_gene: TRBD1
v_gene: TRBV7-8

CDR3aa: CASTPPRGRGAQYF
CDR3nt: TGTGCCAGCACCCCTCCTCGGGGGAGAGGGGCGCAGTATTTT
abundance: -
j_gene: TRBJ2-3
d_gene: -
v_gene: TRBV6-5

CDR3aa: CASGTDIYGYTF
CDR3nt: TGTGCCAGCGGGACAGATATATATGGCTACACCTTC
abundance: -
j_gene: TRBJ1-2
d_gene: TRBD1
v_gene: TRBV19

CDR3aa: CASSTTGTYTEAFF
CDR3nt: TGTGCCAGCAGCACAACCGGGACTTACACTGAAGCTTTCTTT
abundance: once
j_gene: TRBJ1-1
d_gene: -
v_gene: TRBV7-3

CDR3aa: CATAPREGANTEAFF
CDR3nt: TGTGCCACGGCCCCCCGGGAGGGGGCGAACACTGAAGCTTTCTTT
abundance: -
j_gene: TRBJ1-1
d_gene: TRBD1
v_gene: TRBV10-3

CDR3aa: CASSLSQGLGGELFF
CDR3nt: TGTGCCAGCAGTTTGTCACAGGGGTTGGGCGGGGAGCTGTTTTTT
abundance: -
j_gene: TRBJ2-2
d_gene: TRBD1
v_gene: TRBV27

CDR3aa: CASSQGSRGKNTEAFF
CDR3nt: TGCGCCAGCAGCCAAGGATCCAGAGGAAAGAACACTGAAGCTTTCTTT
abundance: once
j_gene: TRBJ1-1
d_gene: -
v_gene: TRBV4-1

CDR3aa: CASSRDRVGDTQYF
CDR3nt: TGCGCCAGCAGCAGGGACAGGGTGGGAGATACGCAGTATTTT
abundance: -
j_gene: TRBJ2-3
d_gene: TRBD1
v_gene: TRBV5-1

CDR3aa: CASSDDRGLETQYF
CDR3nt: TGTGCCAGCAGCGATGACAGGGGGCTGGAGACCCAGTACTTC
abundance: once
j_gene: TRBJ2-5
d_gene: TRBD1
v_gene: TRBV9

CDR3aa: CATSRAQNYGYTF
CDR3nt: TGTGCCACCAGCAGAGCCCAGAACTATGGCTACACCTTC
abundance: -
j_gene: TRBJ1-2
d_gene: -
v_gene: TRBV15

CDR3aa: CASSVGTSPGELFF
CDR3nt: TGTGCCAGCAGCGTAGGGACTAGCCCCGGGGAGCTGTTTTTT
abundance: -
j_gene: TRBJ2-2
d_gene: TRBD2
v_gene: TRBV9

CDR3aa: CAWSLDRGIVTQYF
CDR3nt: TGTGCCTGGAGCCTGGATAGGGGTATCGTGACCCAGTACTTC
abundance: -
j_gene: TRBJ2-5
d_gene: -
v_gene: TRBV30

CDR3aa: CASTAIAPRGVNEKLFF
CDR3nt: TGTGCCAGCACCGCTATCGCCCCCCGGGGAGTAAATGAAAAACTGTTTTTT
abundance: -
j_gene: TRBJ1-4
d_gene: -
v_gene: TRBV27

CDR3aa: CASTDRVPYSGANVLTF
CDR3nt: TGTGCCAGTACCGACAGGGTCCCTTACTCTGGGGCCAACGTCCTGACTTTC
abundance: once
j_gene: TRBJ2-6
d_gene: TRBD1
v_gene: TRBV7-9

CDR3aa: CASSQVGAPYNEQFF
CDR3nt: TGCGCCAGCAGCCAAGTTGGAGCCCCCTACAATGAGCAGTTCTTC
abundance: -
j_gene: TRBJ2-1
d_gene: -
v_gene: TRBV4-1

CDR3aa: CASSFILNSGANVLTF
CDR3nt: TGTGCCAGCAGTTTCATACTGAACTCTGGGGCCAACGTCCTGACTTTC
abundance: -
j_gene: TRBJ2-6
d_gene: -
v_gene: TRBV27

CDR3aa: CASSQGHTIYF
CDR3nt: TGTGCCAGCAGCCAAGGGCACACCATATATTTT
abundance: -
j_gene: TRBJ1-3
d_gene: -
v_gene: TRBV14

CDR3aa: CASSLVAGEQFF
CDR3nt: TGTGCCAGCAGCTTAGTAGCGGGGGAGCAGTTCTTC
abundance: -
j_gene: TRBJ2-1
d_gene: TRBD2
v_gene: TRBV7-6

CDR3aa: CASILDRAGQPQHF
CDR3nt: TGTGCCAGCATCTTGGACAGGGCGGGTCAGCCCCAGCATTTT
abundance: few
j_gene: TRBJ1-5
d_gene: TRBD1
v_gene: TRBV6-1

CDR3aa: CASQASDYTDTQYF
CDR3nt: TGTGCCAGCCAGGCATCTGACTACACAGATACGCAGTATTTT
abundance: -
j_gene: TRBJ2-3
d_gene: -
v_gene: TRBV28

CDR3aa: CASSITLGQNHGYTF
CDR3nt: TGTGCCAGCAGTATTACTTTGGGGCAGAACCATGGCTACACCTTC
abundance: -
j_gene: TRBJ1-2
d_gene: -
v_gene: TRBV6-1

CDR3aa: CASSQELPREHGNTIYF
CDR3nt: TGTGCCAGCAGCCAAGAGTTGCCAAGGGAGCATGGAAACACCATATATTTT
abundance: -
j_gene: TRBJ1-3
d_gene: -
v_gene: TRBV14

CDR3aa: CASSQYASGVLQETQYF
CDR3nt: TGTGCCAGCAGCCAGTACGCTAGCGGCGTACTTCAAGAGACCCAGTACTTC
abundance: -
j_gene: TRBJ2-5
d_gene: TRBD2
v_gene: TRBV11-2

CDR3aa: CSVEGLRAGELFF
CDR3nt: TGCAGCGTTGAAGGTCTCAGGGCCGGGGAGCTGTTTTTT
abundance: -
j_gene: TRBJ2-2
d_gene: -
v_gene: TRBV29-1

CDR3aa: CASSDGLAYEQYF
CDR3nt: TGTGCCAGCAGTGATGGGCTTGCCTACGAGCAGTACTTC
abundance: -
j_gene: TRBJ2-7
d_gene: -
v_gene: TRBV2

CDR3aa: CASSPAGGSNYGYTF
CDR3nt: TGTGCCAGCTCACCTGCGGGGGGCAGTAACTATGGCTACACCTTC
abundance: -
j_gene: TRBJ1-2
d_gene: -
v_gene: TRBV18

CDR3aa: CASSGQGVNYGYTF
CDR3nt: TGTGCCAGTAGTGGACAGGGTGTTAACTATGGCTACACCTTC
abundance: -
j_gene: TRBJ1-2
d_gene: TRBD1
v_gene: TRBV19

CDR3aa: CASSQPGQGYTEAFF
CDR3nt: TGCGCCAGCAGCCAACCCGGACAGGGATACACTGAAGCTTTCTTT
abundance: -
j_gene: TRBJ1-1
d_gene: TRBD1
v_gene: TRBV4-1

CDR3aa: CAWTPWNTEAFF
CDR3nt: TGTGCCTGGACCCCGTGGAACACTGAAGCTTTCTTT
abundance: once
j_gene: TRBJ1-1
d_gene: -
v_gene: TRBV30